The clone carrying this TCR beta chain was seen more than once but under ten times. The antigen remains undetermined. The data are from a study of post-analysis software for immune sequencing data. The CDR3 contains 14 residues. V was clipped by 3 bases and J by 1 base; unmatched bases: 3. The germline V gene encodes CDR1 DFQATT and CDR2 SNEGSKA (reference sequence). Unique-molecular-identifier-tagged TCR beta cDNA libraries were used. With roughly 0.9 to 11 million T cells as the source, approximately 450,000 cDNA molecules resulted. TCRdb reprocessed the PCR reads via MiXCR and lists one record per CDR3 protein. The sample lists hundreds of thousands of distinct CDR3 sequences, about a third occurring once. Overall study findings and caveats: A few TRBV segments (TRBV5-6, TRBV5-1 and TRBV20-1 among them) occurred more frequently in patients than in controls. A significant reduction in normalized Chao1 diversity was observed in multiple sclerosis patients versus controls.

The chain carries TRBV20-1 and TRBJ1-2, with TRBD1 matching over 9 bases. Sequencing was carried out using blood. The receptor was derived from a girl between 10 and 17 years old with multiple sclerosis. The CDR3 region is CSASGTGNNYGYTF. The CDR3 DNA follows: TGCAGTGCTAGCGGGACAGGGAATAACTATGGCTACACCTTC.